These T cell receptor beta chains were read from a single sample in a study of OX40 agonist ivuxolimab in advanced cancers. Produced via immunoSEQ multiplex PCR; TCRdb's table is partial and in-frame only. Among more than 80,000 clones, about 86% were seen once, and the ten largest hold around 1.5%. The starting material was CD4+ or CD8+ T cells sorted from blood, obtained in a trial of the OX40 agonist ivuxolimab. The receptors derive from an adult with an advanced solid tumor such as melanoma, head and neck, liver or kidney cancer. CDR3s include the opening cysteine and the closing phenylalanine or tryptophan. The order of the fields is clone size, D gene, V gene, J gene, CDR3 DNA, CDR3 protein. The D gene is left open where the match is weak. Clone size, where shown, is once, few, many, or a class for clones that have expanded.

-	-	TRBV6-6	TRBJ2-2	TGTGCCAGCAGTTACTCGAACTTAGGCACCGGGGAGCTGTTTTTT	CASSYSNLGTGELFF
-	-	TRBV23-1	TRBJ2-3	TGCGCCAGCAGTCAACCTCCTCGCAGCACAGATACGCAGTATTTT	CASSQPPRSTDTQYF
-	-	TRBV18	TRBJ2-3	TGTGCCAGCTCACCCCCGACAGGCCATCTTAGCACAGATACGCAGTATTTT	CASSPPTGHLSTDTQYF
once	-	TRBV11-2	TRBJ1-4	TGTGCCAGCAGCTTCGAGGGGGCAACTAATGAAAAACTGTTTTTT	CASSFEGATNEKLFF
-	-	TRBV5-4	TRBJ1-5	TGTGCCAGCAGCTTGGGGGCGGGGCACAATCAGCCCCAGCATTTT	CASSLGAGHNQPQHF
-	TRBD2	TRBV5-5	TRBJ2-2	TGTGCCAGCACCTTTGCCGCGGGAGGATGGGACACCGGGGAGCTGTTTTTT	CASTFAAGGWDTGELFF
-	-	TRBV10-3	TRBJ2-7	TGTGCCACCTGGACGGGCCAGGGCCGTGGGCAGTACTTC	CATWTGQGRGQYF
once	TRBD2	TRBV11-2	TRBJ2-5	TGTGCCAGCAGCCTGTTGACTAGCGGGAGTAAAGAGACCCAGTACTTC	CASSLLTSGSKETQYF
-	-	TRBV4-1	TRBJ1-1	TGCGCCAGCAGCCAAGAACGGCAGGGGCTTACTGAAGCTTTCTTT	CASSQERQGLTEAFF
once	-	TRBV6-1	TRBJ2-1	TGTGCCAGCAGTGAATCAAATCAACGGGCCCTTTACAATGAGCAGTTCTTC	CASSESNQRALYNEQFF
once	-	TRBV2	TRBJ2-5	TGTGCCAGCATGCCCCGGAGTAGCAGGGAGACCCAGTACTTC	CASMPRSSRETQYF
many	-	TRBV7-9	TRBJ2-7	TGTGCCAGCAGCTTAGGGGGGAATTCGCTCGAGCAGTACTTC	CASSLGGNSLEQYF
-	TRBD1	TRBV9	TRBJ2-3	TGTGCCAGCAGCGTCAAGGACAGGGCCTTTGACACAGATACGCAGTATTTT	CASSVKDRAFDTDTQYF
-	-	TRBV19	TRBJ1-5	TGTGCCAGTAGTATGGCCCCGGTGGGGGATGTCTTGTCGGTTCAGCCCCAGCATTTT	CASSMAPVGDVLSVQPQHF
-	TRBD1	TRBV7-2	TRBJ2-3	TGTGCCAGCAGCTCACGACAGGGCCGCACAGATACGCAGTATTTT	CASSSRQGRTDTQYF
-	-	TRBV19	TRBJ2-3	TGTGCCAGCCAGGGGGCGGGGGGGCGAACAGATACGCAGTATTTT	CASQGAGGRTDTQYF
once	-	TRBV10-1	TRBJ1-2	TGCGCCAGCAGCCCCTCAGCTAACTATGGCTACACCTTC	CASSPSANYGYTF
-	-	TRBV9	TRBJ2-2	TGTGCCAGCAGCGTAGGATTCACCGGGGAGCTGTTTTTT	CASSVGFTGELFF
-	-	TRBV19	TRBJ2-2	TGTGCCAGTTGGGGGGCCCACGACACCGGGGAGCTGTTTTTT	CASWGAHDTGELFF
once	-	TRBV6-5	TRBJ1-2	TGTGCCAGCAGTCCCCGGGAGACGGATGGCTACACCTTC	CASSPRETDGYTF
-	-	TRBV16	TRBJ1-6	TGTGCCAGCAGCCAATCCAGGCTAGATAATTCACCCCTCCACTTT	CASSQSRLDNSPLHF
once	-	TRBV5-6	TRBJ2-4	TGTGCCAGCAGCCAACGTCAGCCAGGAACCAAAAACATTCAGTACTTC	CASSQRQPGTKNIQYF
-	-	TRBV10-2	TRBJ1-5	TGCGCCAGCAGTGAAATATCGGGACAGCCCCAGCATTTT	CASSEISGQPQHF
-	-	TRBV7-9	TRBJ2-5	TGTGCCAGCAGCTCCGCTGGGACACCTCGACAAGAGACCCAGTACTTC	CASSSAGTPRQETQYF
-	-	TRBV9	TRBJ1-2	TGTGCCAGCAGCGTAGCCCCAGGGTCAGGCGGGTCCTATGGCTACACCTTC	CASSVAPGSGGSYGYTF
once	-	TRBV5-4	TRBJ1-1	TGTGCCAGCAGCTTGGATCGGGGGCAAGGACAAGCTTTCTTT	CASSLDRGQGQAFF
once	-	TRBV7-2	TRBJ1-2	TGTGCCAGCAGCTTAGGGGCAACAACCTTTGGCTACACCTTC	CASSLGATTFGYTF
-	TRBD2	TRBV18	TRBJ2-1	TGTGCCAGCTCACCACCCGGGACTAGCCGATACAATGAGCAGTTCTTC	CASSPPGTSRYNEQFF
once	TRBD1	TRBV19	TRBJ2-1	TGTGCCACGGGGGGACAGGGCGTCGGTGAGCAGTTCTTC	CATGGQGVGEQFF
-	-	TRBV4-3	TRBJ1-2	TGCGCCAGCAGCCAAGATCATGAGGAGGGCGGCTATGGCTACACCTTC	CASSQDHEEGGYGYTF
-	-	TRBV7-3	TRBJ2-3	TGTGCCAGCAGCCCGACAATGAGGGGCACAGATACGCAGTATTTT	CASSPTMRGTDTQYF
-	-	TRBV7-2	TRBJ2-2	TGTGCCAGCAGCTTAGCGGGAAACACCGGGGAGCTGTTTTTT	CASSLAGNTGELFF
-	TRBD2	TRBV4-1	TRBJ2-3	TGCGCCAGCAGCCAAGAAGGACTAGCGGGAAGGATGGATACGCAGTATTTT	CASSQEGLAGRMDTQYF
-	-	TRBV6-5	TRBJ1-2	TGTGCCAGCAGTTACGGCCAGGGCAATGGCTACACCTTC	CASSYGQGNGYTF
-	TRBD1	TRBV18	TRBJ2-3	TGTGCCAGCTCTTCGCTACAGGGGAGCACAGATACGCAGTATTTT	CASSSLQGSTDTQYF
-	-	TRBV14	TRBJ2-3	TGTGCCAGCAGCTTCACAGATACGCAGTATTTT	CASSFTDTQYF
-	-	TRBV11-2	TRBJ1-3	TGTGCCAGCAGCAGAACCTCTGGAAACACCATATATTTT	CASSRTSGNTIYF
-	-	TRBV25-1	TRBJ2-7	TGTGCCAGCAGTCGCGCCGGAATCCTGGAGCAGTACTTC	CASSRAGILEQYF
-	-	TRBV6-5	TRBJ2-7	TGTGCCAGCAGAGTAGAAGGGAAGAGCTCCTACGAGCAGTACTTC	CASRVEGKSSYEQYF
-	-	TRBV18	TRBJ1-5	TGTGCCAGCTCACCAGAGGGTGGAGGCAATCAGCCCCAGCATTTT	CASSPEGGGNQPQHF
-	-	TRBV6-5	TRBJ1-2	TGTGCCAGCACCGAGGGGAGGTCTAACTATGGCTACACCTTC	CASTEGRSNYGYTF
once	TRBD2	TRBV6-5	TRBJ2-5	TGTGCCAGCACCAACGGGGGGGCTACGCAAGAGACCCAGTACTTC	CASTNGGATQETQYF
-	-	TRBV19	TRBJ1-5	TGTGCCAGTAGTTTACTCCCAGGGAGCAATCAGCCCCAGCATTTT	CASSLLPGSNQPQHF
once	-	TRBV19	TRBJ2-5	TGTGCCAGTAGTAACCGAGGTCAAGAGACCCAGTACTTC	CASSNRGQETQYF
once	TRBD1	TRBV6-5	TRBJ1-1	TGTGCCAGCAACCAGGGGGACAGTCTTTCCACTGAAGCTTTCTTT	CASNQGDSLSTEAFF
-	-	TRBV7-3	TRBJ2-2	TGTGCCAGCAGCTCCGGGGGATTCGGACGCACCGGGGAGCTGTTTTTT	CASSSGGFGRTGELFF
once	-	TRBV4-1	TRBJ2-1	TGCGCCAGCAGCCCGACACGAGATTCTTACAATGAGCAGTTCTTC	CASSPTRDSYNEQFF
-	-	TRBV9	TRBJ2-2	TGTGCCAGCAGCGCCACGGAAGAGCGGGTTCACACCGGGGAGCTGTTTTTT	CASSATEERVHTGELFF
once	-	TRBV7-9	TRBJ2-7	TGTGCCAGCAGCCCGGCTAGCCTCTACTCCTACGAGCAGTACTTC	CASSPASLYSYEQYF
-	TRBD1	TRBV30	TRBJ1-1	TGTGCCTGGAGTGCCAGGGGGACTGAAGCTTTCTTT	CAWSARGTEAFF
-	-	TRBV7-9	TRBJ2-5	TGTGCCAGCAGCTTAGGCGACAAAGGTCAAGAGACCCAGTACTTC	CASSLGDKGQETQYF
-	TRBD1	TRBV2	TRBJ2-7	TGTGCCAGCAGGGGGGCAGGGGGCGGAATCGGGCAGTACTTC	CASRGAGGGIGQYF
-	-	TRBV14	TRBJ2-3	TGTGCCAGCAGCCGGGGGACCAAGGGAACAGATACGCAGTATTTT	CASSRGTKGTDTQYF
-	-	TRBV19	TRBJ2-1	TGTGCCAGTAGTGCCTTCTCCGGGAACTACAATGAGCAGTTCTTC	CASSAFSGNYNEQFF
-	TRBD1	TRBV6-1	TRBJ2-7	TGTGCCACCAACCGGGACAGGGGGTCCTACGAGCAGTACTTC	CATNRDRGSYEQYF
-	-	TRBV23-1	TRBJ1-4	TGCGCCAGCAGTCAATCATCAGGGCGGGGTGAAAAACTGTTTTTT	CASSQSSGRGEKLFF
-	-	TRBV19	TRBJ1-1	TGTGCCAGTATTATGAGGGGTGGGGGAAACACTGAAGCTTTCTTT	CASIMRGGGNTEAFF
-	-	TRBV6-5	TRBJ1-2	TGTGCCAGCAGTTACGGGCGCCTAAAAAACTATGGCTACACCTTC	CASSYGRLKNYGYTF
-	TRBD1	TRBV4-3	TRBJ2-3	TGCGCCAGCAGCGACGGGACAGGGGGAACAGATACGCAGTATTTT	CASSDGTGGTDTQYF